These 2 T cell receptor beta chains were sequenced from one sample in a study of CD8 T cells in Susac syndrome (dated by TCRdb to the late 2010s). Library preparation used the immunoSEQ multiplex PCR assay. RNA was extracted using the RNeasy kit, and about 0.45 to 1 microgram was reverse transcribed with random hexamers. The public reads were run again by TCRdb, first through fastp at Q25 and then through MiXCR, and only productive beta chains were kept. Each entry merges the rows of one CDR3 protein and shows their most common DNA and genes. This sample comprises 300,000 or so distinct CDR3 sequences, about 90% of them detected only once. Of the sample, over 0.065% is held by the ten largest clones. What was sequenced was CD4+ T cells from PBMCs. Every receptor here comes from a human donor with multiple sclerosis.

The chain joins TRBV7-2 to TRBJ1-4; D is possibly TRBD1 (5 bases). The CDR3 has 13 residues. Germline CDR1 and CDR2: SGHTA and FQGNSA. Trimming left V 5 bases short and J 8 bases short, with 12 bases between. The CDR3: CASSLGTVEKLFF. CDR3 bases: TGTGCCAGCAGCCTCGGGACGGTCGAAAAACTGTTTTTT.

The chain has TRBV2 and TRBJ2-7; TRBD2 matches at 10 bases. V lost 0 bases and J lost 6; bases outside the gene matches: 8. The CDR3 contains 16 residues. Germline V CDR1 and CDR2: SNHLY, FYNNEI. CDR3 residues: CASSEASLAGAREQYF. The CDR3 DNA is TGTGCCAGCAGTGAAGCTAGCCTAGCGGGAGCTCGCGAGCAGTACTTC.